This T cell receptor beta chain was sequenced during a study of glioma-infiltrating T cells after dendritic cell vaccination. For the study at large: Monocyte-derived dendritic cells, cultured seven days with IL-4 and GM-CSF, were pulsed with autologous tumor lysate.

This CDR3 is 15 amino acids long. CDR1 SNHLY and CDR2 FYNNEI come from the germline V gene. Produced via immunoSEQ multiplex PCR; TCRdb's table is partial and in-frame only. The sample holds roughly 100,000 clones; 85% to 90% are singletons and the top ten take about 3.2%. Sequenced material: blood, taken before dendritic cell vaccination. The chain links TRBV2 to TRBJ2-5; 7 bases agree with TRBD1. The J call may be in error: the DNA end matches TRBJ2-7 better. This receptor was obtained from a human donor with glioblastoma. The CDR3 is CASSKLQGTTYEQYF. DNA for the CDR3: TGTGCCAGCAGTAAACTACAGGGGACCACCTACGAGCAGTACTTC.